This T cell receptor (beta chain) was found in a study of T cells in Graves' hyperthyroidism and ophthalmopathy (dated by TCRdb to between 2018 and 2021). Broadly, across the study: Peripheral blood samples were taken at the time of initial diagnosis, prior to any treatment. An independent validation cohort of under 20 hyperthyroidism patients and about 16 patients who later progressed to ophthalmopathy tested prospective prediction of ophthalmopathy. The paper reports TCR Vbeta CDR3 sequencing of about 140 peripheral blood samples: around 45 ophthalmopathy, roughly 80 hyperthyroidism and some 17 progressor patients. Once sampling was done, hyperthyroidism patients were given methimazole at a starting dose of 30 mg daily, whereas ophthalmopathy patients were given high-dose intravenous methylprednisolone. The study also compared thyroid tissue and blood T-cell repertoires from about six Graves' hyperthyroidism patients. To identify TCR V-J signatures that set the groups apart, the researchers used a discovery cohort of about a hundred patients, made up of some 41 with Graves' ophthalmopathy and 57 with stable Graves' hyperthyroidism. The 95 to 100 discovery patients were divided at random into training and test sets in a 7:3 ratio. On the study overall, not on this receptor specifically: Sample size was not statistically predetermined, and investigators were not blinded to group allocation. Most expanded thyroid clonotypes (frequency above 0.001) were also found in blood, which suggests that blood repertoires may mirror thyroid immune responses. In validation, progression to ophthalmopathy was predicted by the model with approximately 67% sensitivity and 72.22% specificity, a median of approximately 6.5 months before onset. A 13 V-J signature model separated ophthalmopathy from stable hyperthyroidism, with approximately 86% sensitivity and about 81% specificity in cross-validation and 80%/75% in testing.

Looking up the germline V gene yields CDR1 SGDLS and CDR2 YYNGEE. From cysteine to phenylalanine, the CDR3 is 15 amino acids long. Only the CDR3 region is kept as DNA, spanning 45 bases read in frame from base 1. The germline ends are 17 bases apart after V is trimmed by 4 bases and J by 4 bases. Ophthalmopathy patients had moderately to severely active disease, Clinical Activity Score of at least 3, NOSPECS grade of at least 4, and duration under 3 months. The study excluded patients with uncontrolled infections, other autoimmune diseases, pregnancy or lactation. Diagnoses relied on clinical symptoms, serum thyroxine and TRAb, thyroid ultrasound and orbital computed tomography. PBMCs were isolated from about 9.2 ml of fresh peripheral blood by Ficoll-Paque density gradient centrifugation. Trizol reagent was used to extract total RNA, and RNA quality was then checked on an Agilent 2100 Bioanalyzer.

The TCR beta CDR3 regions were amplified from RNA transcripts. For the first round of RT-PCR on the TCR CDR3, the HTBI primer set was used together with the Qiagen OneStep RT-PCR kit. Libraries were constructed in a second round of multiplex PCR, after which size selection and purification were performed. Sequencing of the libraries was done on an Illumina HiSeq2000 using paired-end 100 bp reads. The original pipeline was this. SOAPnuke was used to process the raw data, removing reads that contained adapters or uncalled bases, had a mean Phred below 15, or lacked an exact match to the constant primer or identifier. High-quality paired reads were merged with COPE v1.2.5, and unique nucleotide sequences were defined as clonotypes. MiTCR v1.1 was used to align the clonotypes against IMGT TRBV, TRBD and TRBJ reference segments. The analysis included only V-J combinations with a frequency above 0.0001, which together covered around 99% of the repertoires. The TCS score was defined as the ratio of F50 (clonal expansion) to E x V (chaos), calculated using BLOSUM62-based TCRdist between CDR3 peptides within each V-J. Welch's t-statistics and random forest reduced fewer than 550 V-J features to about 12, which were used in a naive Bayes classifier (R e1071). TCRdb passed the public sequencing reads through fastp at Q25 and MiXCR, retaining productive beta sequences. Rows with a matching CDR3 protein are joined into one entry that keeps the most common DNA and genes. For this entry, the V and J calls and clone size follow TCRdb and not the study's own pipeline. Across this sample there are 400,000 to 450,000 distinct CDR3 sequences, with over 12% seen only once. 13% of the sample rests with the top ten.

Notes on this clonotype: Its antigen is still unknown. Base quality data are lacking; no much larger clone is found one base away.

Material: blood. The chain uses TRBV9 and TRBJ1-1, and perhaps TRBD1 as D gene, on 6 matching bases. This clonotype was obtained from a man aged 18 to 30 with Graves' ophthalmopathy. CDR3 loop: CASSKGGDSGTEAFF. In nucleotide form, the sequence is TGTGCCAGCAGCAAGGGGGGCGACAGCGGCACTGAAGCTTTCTTT.